This TCR beta chain originates from a study of PD-L1 blockade in urothelial cancer. Measured with immunoSEQ multiplex PCR; TCRdb has only the in-frame clones, and not every one. The table lists 85,000 to 95,000 clones, around 87% of them singletons, with under 2% in the top ten. Regarding time point: pretreatment peripheral blood. The CDR3 covers 19 residues. V gave up 1 base and J gave up 2 bases; unmatched junction bases: 14. CDR1 and CDR2 (germline): SGHRS, YFSETQ. The chain carries TRBV5-1 and TRBJ2-3; 9 bases match TRBD1. The sequence came from a man in his 60s with urothelial cancer. The sequencing used PBMCs, collected around atezolizumab (anti-PD-L1) treatment. CDR3 nucleotides: TGCGCCAGCAGCTTGTGGGGGACAGGGAAAGATGGGCTCACAGATACGCAGTATTTT. Its protein is CASSLWGTGKDGLTDTQYF.